This T cell receptor beta chain was identified in a study of early T cells in non-severe SARS-CoV-2 infection. TCRdb reprocessed the 5' RACE reads via MiXCR and lists one record per CDR3 protein. Of about 45,000 distinct CDR3 sequences listed, approximately 10% are singletons. Germline lookup yields CDR1 LGHDT and CDR2 YNNKEL (reference sequence). V gave up 1 base and J gave up 7 bases, with 7 bases separating them. The CDR3 runs 12 residues. This clonotype was counted many times. The material sequenced was whole blood. V is TRBV3-1 and J is TRBJ1-2; D gene unclear. The sequence was collected from an adult who was a healthcare worker with PCR-confirmed SARS-CoV-2 infection or an uninfected control (not recorded which). CDR3 nucleotides: TGTGCCAGCAGCCAAGGAGCGCGTGGCTACACCTTC. Its protein product is CASSQGARGYTF.